This T cell receptor beta chain derives from a study of shared clonotypes between healthy human individuals. Trimming at V came to 0 bases and at J to 9 bases, leaving 11 bases not matched to a gene. The CDR3 is 16 amino acids. Germline CDR1 reads SGHRS; CDR2 reads YFSETQ. Data came from immunoSEQ multiplex PCR; TCRdb stores just in-frame clones and leaves some out. The table shows about 2 million clones, with 85% to 95% occurring only once. Only CD45RO-negative cells positively selected for CCR7 counted as naive CD8 cells, so terminally differentiated effector memory CD45RA+ cells were excluded. Study donors comprised healthy, HIV-negative adults devoid of recent acute infection or vaccination. Every one of the donors was a Caucasian adult that lived in Nashville, Tennessee.

The sequenced sample consisted of naive CD8+ T cells sorted from blood. This clonotype originated in a man in his late teens or twenties in good health. This chain joins TRBV5-1 and TRBJ2-1; 8 nucleotides match TRBD2. This CDR3 is CASSLDGTSGAIEQFF. The CDR3 nucleotides read TGCGCCAGCAGCTTGGATGGGACTAGTGGTGCCATTGAGCAGTTCTTC.